This T cell receptor (beta chain) was found in a study of CD8+CD57+ T cells in acquired aplastic anemia. Trimming at V came to 2 bases and at J to 7 bases, leaving 8 bases not matched to a gene. Germline CDR1 and CDR2: KGHSH and LQKENI. The CDR3 totals 15 residues. TCR beta VDJ and CDR3 profiling used genomic DNA as template. TCRdb called the reads again in MiXCR, with one record for every CDR3 protein. The sample yields roughly 150,000 distinct CDR3 sequences, around 40% seen once. Sequencing used sorted CD4+, CD8+, or CD8+CD57+ T cells (not recorded which) from PBMCs. This chain links TRBV18 with TRBJ1-5; 7 nucleotides agree with TRBD1. The source of this sequence is a human donor in good health. In DNA form, the CDR3 reads TGTGCCAGCTCACCATTAGGGGGCGCAGGACAGCCCCAGCATTTT. It encodes CASSPLGGAGQPQHF.